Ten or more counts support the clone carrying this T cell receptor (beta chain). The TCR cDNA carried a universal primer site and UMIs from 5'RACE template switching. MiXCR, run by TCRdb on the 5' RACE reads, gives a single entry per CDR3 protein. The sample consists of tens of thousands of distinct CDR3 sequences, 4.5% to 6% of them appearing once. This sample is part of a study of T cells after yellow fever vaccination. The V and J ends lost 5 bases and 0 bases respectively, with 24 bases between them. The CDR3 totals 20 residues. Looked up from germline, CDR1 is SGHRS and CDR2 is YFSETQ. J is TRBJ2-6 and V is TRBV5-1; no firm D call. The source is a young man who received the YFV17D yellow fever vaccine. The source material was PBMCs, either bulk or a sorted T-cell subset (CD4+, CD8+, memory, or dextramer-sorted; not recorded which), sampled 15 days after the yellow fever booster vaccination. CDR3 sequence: CASSPFKGGFEISGANVLTF. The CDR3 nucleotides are TGCGCCAGCAGTCCCTTTAAGGGTGGCTTCGAAATCTCTGGGGCCAACGTCCTGACTTTC.